This T cell receptor (beta chain) was captured in a study of T cell responses to AZD1222 COVID-19 vaccine. The study's findings and limits: The repertoires were collected only after the peak T cell response.

A note on this clone: The antigen is undetermined.

The CDR3 length is 15 residues. CDR1 and CDR2 (germline): SGHTS, YDEGEE. Trimming took off 0 bases at V and 4 bases at J, with 13 bases between the two ends. Profiling relied on immunoSEQ multiplex PCR, and the TCRdb table lists in-frame clones only, not all of them. The data hold fewer than 120,000 clones, with 81% observed a single time. The sequencing used peripheral blood, collected on day 0 of AZD1222 vaccination. This chain joins TRBV5-8 and TRBJ1-1, with a tentative D call TRBD1 (5 bases). The origin of this receptor is an adult in good health. The CDR3 loop reads CASSLDSGQITEAFF. CDR3 nucleotide sequence: TGTGCCAGCAGCTTGGACTCGGGGCAGATCACTGAAGCTTTCTTT.